These 2 T cell receptor beta chains share one sample of origin, sequenced in a study of radiotherapy plus CTLA-4 blockade in lung cancer. Clones were read by immunoSEQ multiplex PCR, and TCRdb kept only the in-frame ones, dropping some. The table shows over 95,000 clones, with 65% to 80% occurring only once. The material sequenced was peripheral blood, taken from a patient treated with radiotherapy plus ipilimumab. The origin of the receptors is a human donor with non-small cell lung cancer who had a partial response to radiotherapy plus ipilimumab. Some clones in this sample may be carry-over from other donors' samples.

The chain carries TRBV6-5 and TRBJ2-1; TRBD1 matches 7 bases. Germline V gives CDR1 MNHEY, CDR2 SVGAGI. The junction had 9 bases not matched to a gene; V was cut back by 5 bases and J by 5 bases. The CDR3 spans 15 residues. The CDR3 region has the DNA TGTGCCAGCAGTGTAGACAGGGCCCCCCACAATGAGCAGTTCTTC. The encoded protein is CASSVDRAPHNEQFF.

The V gene is TRBV2, the J gene TRBJ2-1, with D possibly matching TRBD2 (6 bases). V was cut by 2 bases and J by 4 bases, with 15 bases left in between. The CDR3 loop spans 16 amino acids. Germline CDR1 is SNHLY and CDR2 is FYNNEI. The DNA of the CDR3 is TGTGCCAGCAGTGAATTTGGGGGGACTGGATACAATGAGCAGTTCTTC. Protein product: CASSEFGGTGYNEQFF.